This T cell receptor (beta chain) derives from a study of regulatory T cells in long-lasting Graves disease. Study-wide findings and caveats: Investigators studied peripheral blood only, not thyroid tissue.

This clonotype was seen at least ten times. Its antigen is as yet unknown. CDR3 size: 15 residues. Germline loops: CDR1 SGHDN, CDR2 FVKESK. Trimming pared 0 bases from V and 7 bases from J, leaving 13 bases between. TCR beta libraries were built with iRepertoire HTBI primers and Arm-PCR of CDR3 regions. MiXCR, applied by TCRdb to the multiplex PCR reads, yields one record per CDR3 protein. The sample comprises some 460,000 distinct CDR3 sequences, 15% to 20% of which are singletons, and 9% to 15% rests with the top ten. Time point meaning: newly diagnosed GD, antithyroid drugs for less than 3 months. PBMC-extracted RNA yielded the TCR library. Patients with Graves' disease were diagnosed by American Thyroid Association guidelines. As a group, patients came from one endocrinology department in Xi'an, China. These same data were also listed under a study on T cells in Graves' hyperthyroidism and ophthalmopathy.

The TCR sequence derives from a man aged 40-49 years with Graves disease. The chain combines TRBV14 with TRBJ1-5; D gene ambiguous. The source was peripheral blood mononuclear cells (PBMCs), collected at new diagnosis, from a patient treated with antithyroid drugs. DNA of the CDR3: TGTGCCAGCAGCCAAGAGGATAGGGCCCAACAGCCCCAGCATTTT. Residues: CASSQEDRAQQPQHF.